This T cell receptor (beta chain) was obtained from a study of cytotoxic CD8 clonotypes in ibrutinib-treated CLL. The protocol was immunoSEQ multiplex PCR, while the TCRdb copy is restricted to in-frame clones and leaves out a portion. Here the sample spans about 29,000 clones, more than 60% being singletons. After removal of 1 base from V and 6 bases from J, the junction contained 6 bases not matched to a gene. This CDR3 has 15 residues. The germline V gene encodes CDR1 KGHSH and CDR2 LQKENI. J is TRBJ2-7 and V is TRBV18; TRBD1 aligns across 10 bases. Source: PBMCs, taken after 24 months of ibrutinib treatment. The clonotype originates from a human donor with chronic lymphocytic leukemia. The chain's CDR3 is CASSPRQGAAAEQYF. CDR3 bases: TGTGCCAGCTCACCACGACAGGGGGCTGCGGCCGAGCAGTACTTC.